The sample holds a few counts of the clone carrying this T cell receptor (beta chain). This sample was included in a study of blood T cell repertoires in COVID-19. Study information: COVID-19 samples from acute and convalescent phases originated in the United States, Italy and Spain. T cells, B-cell-depleted T cells, or PBMCs provided the cDNA or gDNA that served as material.

Per the original methods: Quantification of nucleated cells was approximated via reference gene primer amplification. The method was immunoSEQ multiplex PCR; TCRdb's version includes in-frame clones alone and lacks a portion of them. The DNA gave D and trimming, while V, J and clone size come from that table. The sample lists approximately 220,000 clones, about 83% occurring once. V shed 5 bases and J shed 3 bases, with 10 bases lying between them. Germline V gene data show CDR1 as MDHEN and CDR2 as SYDVKM. This CDR3 comprises 14 residues. The TCR originated in a woman aged 35 to 49 with active or convalescent COVID-19. The J gene is TRBJ1-4, the V gene TRBV28, with D possibly matching TRBD1 (6 bases). The sample was peripheral blood. This CDR3 reads CASSTGSANEKLFF. CDR3 bases: TGTGCCAGCAGTACAGGGTCAGCTAATGAAAAACTGTTTTTT. Filled out from reference TRBV28 and TRBJ1-4, the complete variable domain reads DVKVTQSSRYLVKRTGEKVFLECVQDMDHENMFWYRQDPGLGLRLIYFSYDVKMKEKGDIPEGYSVSREKKERFSLILESASTNQTSMYLCASSTGSANEKLFFGSGTQLSVL.